This entry describes one T cell receptor beta chain. This clone has only a few counts. Its antigen has not been determined. Per-base quality was not reported, and no clone a single base away is much larger than it. The record originates from a study of blood T cell repertoires in COVID-19 (dated by TCRdb to the early 2020s). With regard to the full study: Samples covering the acute and convalescent phases of COVID-19 were provided by collaborators in the United States, Italy and Spain. The prospective study material was composed of cDNA or gDNA derived from T cells, B-cell-depleted T cells, or PBMCs. Subjects who had been exposed to COVID-19, were actively infected with it, or had recovered from it provided the deeply sampled blood TCRbeta repertoires that made up the dataset. The repertoires were released in a freely available public database intended as a resource for research on the immune response to SARS-CoV-2. Samples were obtained from the ongoing ImmuneRACE study (first 160 participants) and from 1,200 or so subjects provided by 6 global collaborators. The sample metadata nearly always contained a de-identified subject ID, COVID-19 status, age in years and sex. HLA class I and class II types, where available, came from metadata supplied by the sample provider rather than from assay-based typing. Beyond this particular receptor, the publication reports: The amount of clinical and demographic metadata varied by source and participant and was provided uncurated.

The collaborating institutions used their own protocols to collect whole blood in K2EDTA tubes. Collaborator samples were shipped for TCRbeta analysis as frozen whole blood, isolated PBMCs, or DNA extracted from either sample type. TCRbeta CDR3 regions were amplified from genomic DNA using the immunoSEQ Assay, a bias-controlled multiplex PCR. The study's processing was this. Nucleated cell counts per sample were estimated from amplification of reference gene primers within the assay. To quantify the absolute abundance of each unique TCRbeta CDR3 rearrangement, sequence reads were collapsed and filtered. For each sample, productive Simpson clonality was calculated by taking the square root of Simpson's diversity index across productive rearrangements. Not all clones reach the TCRdb copy of this immuneACCESS table, which keeps in-frame sequences only. Checked studies attribute under half of the gap to unresolved V genes and leave the rest unexplained. That table furnishes V, J and clone size, whereas the DNA furnished D and trimming. The sample table holds 50,000 or so clones, of which under 85% were seen once. Jointly, the top ten make up 7.4% of the sample.

The sequence was obtained from a man between 60 and 70 years old with active COVID-19. Material for sequencing was peripheral blood.

The base sequence is TGTGCCAGCAGCGGATACAGCGGTAGTGTTCGGTTAGCCTACAATGAGCAGTTCTTC. Translated, this is CASSGYSGSVRLAYNEQFF. The chain links TRBV5-4 with TRBJ2-1; a weak D assignment points to TRBD2 (5 bases agree). For CDR1 and CDR2, the germline V gene (reference sequence) lists SGHNT and YYREEE. Including the terminal cysteine and phenylalanine, the CDR3 comprises 19 residues. The read is trimmed to its CDR3 DNA, 57 bases read in frame from base 1. Deletion took 4 bases off V and 2 bases off J, with a span of 25 bases between the germline ends. This CDR3, with the reference TRBV5-4 and TRBJ2-1 proteins standing in past its ends, gives the full variable domain ETGVTQSPTHLIKTRGQQVTLRCSSQSGHNTVSWYQQALGQGPQFIFQYYREEENGRGNFPPRFSGLQFPNYSSELNVNALELDDSALYLCASSGYSGSVRLAYNEQFFGPGTRLTVL.